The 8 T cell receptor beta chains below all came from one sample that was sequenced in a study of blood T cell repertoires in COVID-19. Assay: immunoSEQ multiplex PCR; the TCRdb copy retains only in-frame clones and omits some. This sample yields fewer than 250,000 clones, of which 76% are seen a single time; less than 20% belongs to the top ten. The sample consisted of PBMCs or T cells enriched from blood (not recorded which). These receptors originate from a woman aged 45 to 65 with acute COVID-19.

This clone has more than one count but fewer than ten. The CDR3 is CASSQGGYGDNEKLFF. Written as DNA, the CDR3 is TGTGCCAGCAGCCAGGGGGGATATGGGGATAATGAAAAACTGTTTTTT. The chain is built from TRBV4-2 and TRBJ1-4; tentative D call: TRBD1 (5 bases). V was clipped by 3 bases and J by 4 bases, with 15 bases between them. Per germline, CDR1 LGHNA and CDR2 YNFKEQ. The CDR3 spans 16 residues.

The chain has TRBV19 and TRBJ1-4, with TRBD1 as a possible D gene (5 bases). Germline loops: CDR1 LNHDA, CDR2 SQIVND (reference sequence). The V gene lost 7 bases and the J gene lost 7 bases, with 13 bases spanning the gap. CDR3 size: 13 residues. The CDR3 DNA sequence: TGTGCCAGTACTCCAGGGAGGGGTGAAAAACTGTTTTTT. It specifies CASTPGRGEKLFF.

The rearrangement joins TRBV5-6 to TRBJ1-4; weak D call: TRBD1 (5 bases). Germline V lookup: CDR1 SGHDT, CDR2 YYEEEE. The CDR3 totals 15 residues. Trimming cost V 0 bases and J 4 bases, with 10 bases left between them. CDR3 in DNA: TGTGCCAGCAGCTTGGGTTACAGGCATAATGAAAAACTGTTTTTT. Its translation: CASSLGYRHNEKLFF.

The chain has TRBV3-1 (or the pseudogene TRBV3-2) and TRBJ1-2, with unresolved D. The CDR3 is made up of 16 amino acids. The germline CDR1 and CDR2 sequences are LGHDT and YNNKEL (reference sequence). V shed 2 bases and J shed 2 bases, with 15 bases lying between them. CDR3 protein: CASSQSNRTGNYGYTF. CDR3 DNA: TGTGCCAGCAGCCAATCAAATAGGACGGGGAACTATGGCTACACCTTC.

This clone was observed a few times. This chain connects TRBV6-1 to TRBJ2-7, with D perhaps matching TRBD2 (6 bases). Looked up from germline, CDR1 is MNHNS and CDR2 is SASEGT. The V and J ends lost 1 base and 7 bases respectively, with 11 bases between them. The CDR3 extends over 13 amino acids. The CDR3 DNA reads TGTGCCAGCAGTGAAGAGGGAGGCGGAGAGCAGTACGTC. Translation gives CASSEEGGGEQYV.

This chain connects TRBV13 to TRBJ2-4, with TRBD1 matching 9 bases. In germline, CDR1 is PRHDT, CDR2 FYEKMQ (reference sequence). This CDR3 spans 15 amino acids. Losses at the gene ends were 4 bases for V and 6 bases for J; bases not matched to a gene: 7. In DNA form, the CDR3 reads TGTGCCAGCAGCTCCCGACAGGGGGGGGTAAACATTCAGTACTTC. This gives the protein CASSSRQGGVNIQYF.

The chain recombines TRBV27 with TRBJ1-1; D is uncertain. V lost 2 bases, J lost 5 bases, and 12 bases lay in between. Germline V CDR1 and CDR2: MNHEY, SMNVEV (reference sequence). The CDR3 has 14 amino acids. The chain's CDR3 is CASSLDGVRTEAFF. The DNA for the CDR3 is TGTGCCAGCAGTTTAGACGGGGTGCGAACTGAAGCTTTCTTT.

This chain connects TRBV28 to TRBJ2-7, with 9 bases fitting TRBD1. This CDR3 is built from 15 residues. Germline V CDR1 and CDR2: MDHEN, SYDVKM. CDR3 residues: CASSRQGEFSSEQYV. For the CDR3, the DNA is TGTGCCAGCAGTCGACAGGGGGAATTCTCCTCCGAGCAGTACGTC.